This TCR beta chain derives from a study of T-cell reconstitution after alpha-beta-depleted transplantation in children. V lost 3 bases, J lost 0 bases, and 11 bases lay in between. Germline V CDR1 and CDR2: KGHSH, LQKENI. This CDR3 region has 16 residues. Construction of the TCRbeta library involved unique molecular identifiers. TCRdb re-called the PCR reads with MiXCR, one entry per CDR3 protein. The table lists about 500,000 distinct CDR3 sequences, around a third of them singletons. This sample comprised PBMCs from the stem cell graft donor, obtained from the stem cell graft. This TCR derives from a human donor who donated a stem cell graft to a child with aplastic anemia. The gene calls are TRBV18 and TRBJ2-2; a weak D match, TRBD2 (5 bases). The CDR3 sequence is CASSPRLSSNTGELFF. The DNA for the CDR3 is TGTGCCAGCTCACCGAGACTATCTTCGAACACCGGGGAGCTGTTTTTT.